A selection of T cell receptor beta chains follows, all from one sample in a study of OX40 agonist ivuxolimab in advanced cancers. Sequencing used immunoSEQ multiplex PCR; TCRdb keeps in-frame clones, though not all of them. The table shows approximately 12,000 clones, with roughly two thirds occurring only once. Sequenced here: CD4+ or CD8+ T cells sorted from blood, sampled in a trial of the OX40 agonist ivuxolimab. The receptors shown here come from an adult with an advanced solid tumor such as melanoma, head and neck, liver or kidney cancer. CDR3s include the opening cysteine and the closing phenylalanine or tryptophan. A D gene is named only where the DNA matches it firmly. Not all rows give a size; the values are once, few, many and, for expanded clones, a class.

TRBV10-3	TRBJ1-4	.	TRBD1	CATSRDSTTNEKLFF	TGTGCCACTAGCCGGGACAGCACAACTAATGAAAAACTGTTTTTT
TRBV7-3	TRBJ2-5	.	.	CASRPVLQETQYF	TGTGCCAGCAGACCCGTCCTACAGGAGACCCAGTACTTC
TRBV27	TRBJ2-1	.	.	CASSSLSNNEQFF	TGTGCCAGCAGCTCCCTCAGTAACAATGAGCAGTTCTTC
TRBV19	TRBJ1-2	medium-sized	.	CASNFIGSYGYTF	TGTGCCAGTAACTTTATTGGGTCCTATGGCTACACCTTC
TRBV6-1	TRBJ1-1	.	.	CASSEGWGYTEAFF	TGTGCCAGCAGTGAAGGGTGGGGGTACACTGAAGCTTTCTTT
TRBV27	TRBJ2-7	.	TRBD2	CASRPLPGLYSYEQYF	TGTGCCAGCAGACCCCTCCCGGGACTATACTCCTACGAGCAGTACTTC
TRBV28	TRBJ2-7	.	.	CASSFNRLYEQYF	TGTGCCAGCAGTTTCAACAGACTCTACGAGCAGTACTTC
TRBV10-3	TRBJ2-7	few	.	CAIQDSYEQYF	TGTGCCATCCAGGACAGCTACGAGCAGTACTTC
TRBV5-1	TRBJ2-2	.	.	CASSLSPTGELFF	TGCGCCAGCAGCTTGAGTCCCACCGGGGAGCTGTTTTTT
TRBV29-1	TRBJ1-1	.	.	CSVEGGTEAFF	TGCAGCGTTGAGGGGGGGACTGAAGCTTTCTTT
TRBV13	TRBJ1-1	.	.	CASSFWGSTEAFF	TGTGCCAGCAGCTTCTGGGGATCAACTGAAGCTTTCTTT
TRBV5-8	TRBJ2-7	.	.	CASIPPTSYEQYF	TGTGCCAGCATCCCGCCGACGTCGTACGAGCAGTACTTC
TRBV27	TRBJ2-7	.	TRBD2	CASSPSGGTYEQYF	TGTGCCAGCAGCCCTAGCGGGGGGACCTACGAGCAGTACTTC
TRBV5-6	TRBJ1-2	.	.	CASSFSTVYGYTF	TGTGCCAGCAGCTTTTCGACAGTCTATGGCTACACCTTC
TRBV28	TRBJ2-7	once	TRBD2	CASSGRGGTYEQYF	TGTGCCAGCAGTGGGCGGGGGGGGACCTACGAGCAGTACTTC
TRBV29-1	TRBJ1-2	medium-sized	.	CSVHPGTIYGYTF	TGCAGCGTGCACCCCGGGACAATCTATGGCTACACCTTC
TRBV28	TRBJ2-7	.	.	CAASRGGWSYEQYF	TGTGCCGCCAGCAGGGGGGGCTGGTCCTACGAGCAGTACTTC
TRBV6-6	TRBJ2-1	.	TRBD2	CASSFSAGGGEQFF	TGTGCCAGCAGTTTTTCGGCGGGAGGGGGCGAGCAGTTCTTC
TRBV5-1	TRBJ2-3	.	TRBD1	CASSQMGQGNTDTQYF	TGCGCCAGCAGCCAGATGGGACAGGGGAACACAGATACGCAGTATTTT
TRBV28	TRBJ1-1	.	.	CAAQGGVGTEAFF	TGTGCCGCTCAAGGGGGGGTGGGCACTGAAGCTTTCTTT
TRBV5-1	TRBJ1-2	.	TRBD1	CASSLELGQGLFNYGYTF	TGCGCCAGCAGCTTGGAATTAGGACAGGGCCTTTTCAACTATGGCTACACCTTC
TRBV16	TRBJ1-1	.	.	CASSQPIAGITEAFF	TGTGCCAGCAGCCAACCAATCGCCGGGATCACTGAAGCTTTCTTT
TRBV4-3	TRBJ2-5	few	TRBD2	CASSQEGGGTQETQYF	TGCGCCAGCAGCCAAGAGGGGGGGGGAACACAAGAGACCCAGTACTTC
TRBV27	TRBJ1-3	.	.	CTSSLSAAWSGNTIYF	TGTACCAGCAGTTTATCGGCAGCCTGGTCTGGAAACACCATATATTTT
TRBV7-4	TRBJ2-7	.	TRBD2	CASSLVLAGGPYEQYF	TGTGCCAGCAGTTTAGTCCTAGCGGGAGGGCCTTACGAGCAGTACTTC
TRBV28	TRBJ1-1	.	.	CASSFAAEAFF	TGTGCCAGCAGTTTCGCGGCTGAAGCTTTCTTT
TRBV28	TRBJ2-7	.	.	CASSSRLEPYEQYF	TGTGCCAGCAGTTCCCGGCTGGAACCTTACGAGCAGTACTTC
TRBV7-9	TRBJ1-1	medium-sized	.	CASSFGDQANTEAFF	TGTGCCAGCAGCTTTGGGGATCAGGCTAACACTGAAGCTTTCTTT
TRBV5-1	TRBJ1-1	few	.	CASSLVGAGMNTEAFF	TGCGCCAGCAGCTTGGTCGGGGCGGGTATGAACACTGAAGCTTTCTTT
TRBV5-3	TRBJ2-7	.	.	CASSQEATSYEQYF	TGTGCCAGCAGCCAAGAGGCGACCTCCTACGAGCAGTACTTC
TRBV5-1	TRBJ1-4	few	TRBD1	CASSLTGDEKLFF	TGCGCCAGCAGCTTGACAGGGGATGAAAAACTGTTTTTT
TRBV4-1	TRBJ1-6	few	.	CASSQEGWGNSPLHF	TGCGCCAGCAGCCAAGAAGGCTGGGGTAATTCACCCCTCCACTTT
TRBV19	TRBJ2-3	few	TRBD1	CASSTGQGETSTDTQYF	TGTGCCAGTAGTACCGGACAGGGGGAAACTAGCACAGATACGCAGTATTTT
TRBV27	TRBJ2-1	.	TRBD1	CASSFNRGRDEQFF	TGTGCCAGCAGTTTCAACAGGGGTAGAGATGAGCAGTTCTTC
TRBV28	TRBJ2-7	.	TRBD2	CASSFTSGSREQYF	TGTGCCAGCAGTTTTACTAGCGGTTCCCGCGAGCAGTACTTC
TRBV19	TRBJ2-1	.	.	CASSIDTTGRDEQFF	TGTGCCAGTAGTATAGATACGACAGGGAGGGATGAGCAGTTCTTC
TRBV10-1	TRBJ1-1	.	.	CASSDASRNTEAFF	TGCGCCAGCAGTGACGCCTCCCGGAACACTGAAGCTTTCTTT
TRBV7-6	TRBJ2-3	.	TRBD1	CASRGTGNTQYF	TGTGCCAGCAGGGGGACAGGGAATACGCAGTATTTT
TRBV14	TRBJ1-1	.	TRBD1	CASSYRGDTEAFF	TGTGCCAGCAGCTACAGGGGAGACACTGAAGCTTTCTTT
TRBV4-3	TRBJ2-7	.	.	CASSQRGTSYEQYF	TGCGCCAGCAGCCAAAGGGGCACCTCCTACGAGCAGTACTTC
TRBV4-2	TRBJ2-7	.	.	CASSQDTTYEQYF	TGTGCCAGCAGCCAAGACACCACCTACGAGCAGTACTTC
TRBV28	TRBJ2-2	once	TRBD2	CASSEAGGNTGELFF	TGTGCCAGCAGCGAGGCGGGGGGGAACACCGGGGAGCTGTTTTTT
TRBV5-1	TRBJ2-1	.	.	CASFEVVGPGYNEQFF	TGCGCCAGCTTCGAGGTAGTAGGGCCAGGGTACAATGAGCAGTTCTTC
TRBV2	TRBJ2-1	few	TRBD2	CASSESASGLSSYNEQFF	TGTGCCAGCAGTGAGTCGGCTAGCGGGTTGAGCTCCTACAATGAGCAGTTCTTC
TRBV27	TRBJ2-7	.	.	CASRGLQSYEQYF	TGTGCCAGCAGGGGTTTGCAGTCCTACGAGCAGTACTTC
TRBV4-1	TRBJ2-4	.	.	CASSQGGLAKNIQYF	TGCGCCAGCAGCCAAGGTGGGCTAGCCAAAAACATTCAGTACTTC
TRBV2	TRBJ2-6	.	.	CASSAWDVEGANVLTF	TGTGCCAGCAGTGCCTGGGACGTCGAGGGGGCCAACGTCCTGACTTTC
TRBV2	TRBJ1-3	.	.	CASCRGRRNTIYF	TGTGCCAGCTGTCGGGGCCGCAGAAACACCATATATTTT
TRBV5-1	TRBJ2-1	few	.	CASSLGTFNEQFF	TGCGCCAGCAGCTTGGGGACCTTCAATGAGCAGTTCTTC
TRBV10-3	TRBJ2-7	.	TRBD1	CAISPGTGGGEQYF	TGTGCCATCAGTCCGGGGACAGGGGGCGGCGAGCAGTACTTC
TRBV27	TRBJ2-3	.	TRBD2	CASSGIAGGPGDTQYF	TGTGCCAGCAGTGGGATAGCGGGAGGGCCGGGAGATACGCAGTATTTT
TRBV27	TRBJ2-3	.	.	CASSPQFFSTDTQYF	TGTGCCAGCAGTCCCCAGTTTTTTAGCACAGATACGCAGTATTTT
TRBV25-1	TRBJ2-7	few	.	CASSEGGGQDEQYF	TGTGCCAGCAGTGAAGGGGGGGGCCAGGACGAGCAGTACTTC